What follows describes a single T cell receptor (beta chain). Its specificity is not known. These data originate in a study of STAT3 mutations in large granular lymphocyte leukemia. Whole-study context: More than half of T-LGLL patients received immunosuppressive therapy.

The protocol was immunoSEQ multiplex PCR, while the TCRdb copy is restricted to in-frame clones and leaves out a portion. The repertoire consists of tens of thousands of clones, with about 94% occurring once and the leading ten covering more than 6%. Whole-study results and caveats: At least one immunodominant TCR beta clonotype appeared in every T-cell large granular lymphocyte leukemia patient. Clonal expansion was inferred from other time points because no sample existed at each clone's first appearance. In several patients, dominant TCR clone burden exceeded STAT3 mutant burden, suggesting STAT3 mutation arose secondarily.

Material: peripheral blood mononuclear cells. The sequence was collected from a man aged 35-49 years with T-cell large granular lymphocyte leukemia. Some clones in this sample may be carry-over from other donors' samples.

CDR3 in amino acids: CASSELSLMNTEAFF. The CDR3 DNA sequence: TGTGCCAGCTCCGAATTATCCCTGATGAACACTGAAGCTTTCTTT. This chain joins TRBV9 and TRBJ1-1; no clear D gene. The CDR3 runs to 15 residues. V was pared by 7 bases and J by 0 bases, with 16 bases between. Per germline, CDR1 SGDLS and CDR2 YYNGEE.